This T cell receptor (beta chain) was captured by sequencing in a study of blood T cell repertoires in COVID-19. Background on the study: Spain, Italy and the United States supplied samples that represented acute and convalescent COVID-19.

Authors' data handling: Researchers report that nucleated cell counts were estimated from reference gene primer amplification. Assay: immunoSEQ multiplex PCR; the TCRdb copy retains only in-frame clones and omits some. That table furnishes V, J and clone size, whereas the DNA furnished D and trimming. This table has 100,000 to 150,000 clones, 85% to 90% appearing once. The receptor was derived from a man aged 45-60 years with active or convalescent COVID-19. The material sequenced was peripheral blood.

The CDR3 DNA reads TGTGCCAGCAAGCGGGGAAACACAGATACGCAGTATTTT. It yields the protein CASKRGNTDTQYF. The chain combines TRBV7-2 with TRBJ2-3, with 7 bases that match TRBD2. The CDR3 extends over 13 amino acids. The V gene's germline CDR1 is SGHTA and CDR2 FQGNSA. V lost 7 bases and J lost 2; bases outside the gene matches: 3.